Listed here is a single T cell receptor beta chain. The antigen is undetermined. These data come from a study of CD4 T cells in relation to SARS-CoV-2 and coronaviruses. Study-wide findings and caveats: Compared with monoreactive clones, crossreactive clones showed significantly weaker SARS-CoV-2 expansion.

The protocol was immunoSEQ multiplex PCR, while the TCRdb copy is restricted to in-frame clones and leaves out a portion. Of approximately 50,000 clones in the sample, about 92% were seen once. V shed 5 bases, J shed 1 base, and the junction held 5 bases outside the gene matches. CDR1 and CDR2 (germline): KGHDR, SFDVKD. This CDR3 is 15 amino acids long. Sequencing input: naive CD4+ T cells from PBMCs. The subset here: naive CD4+ T cells isolated by negative enrichment. This sequence was found in an adult with COVID-19. The chain couples TRBV24-1 to TRBJ2-5; TRBD2 agrees at 8 bases. Here the CDR3 DNA reads TGTGCCACCAGTGGGCCCGGGGGGGCCCAAGAGACCCAGTACTTC. As protein: CATSGPGGAQETQYF.